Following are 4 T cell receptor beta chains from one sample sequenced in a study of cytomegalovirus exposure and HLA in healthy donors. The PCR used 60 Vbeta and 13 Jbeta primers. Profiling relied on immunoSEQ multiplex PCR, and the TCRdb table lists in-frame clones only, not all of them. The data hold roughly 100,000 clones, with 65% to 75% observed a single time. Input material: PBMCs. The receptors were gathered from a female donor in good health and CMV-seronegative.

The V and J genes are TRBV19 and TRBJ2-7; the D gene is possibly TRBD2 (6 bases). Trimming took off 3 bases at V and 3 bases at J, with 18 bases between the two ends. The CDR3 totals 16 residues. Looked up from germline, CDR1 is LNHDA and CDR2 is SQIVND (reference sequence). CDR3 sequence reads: CASSISLQLANYEQYF. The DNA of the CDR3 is TGTGCCAGTAGTATCTCGTTGCAGCTAGCGAACTACGAGCAGTACTTC.

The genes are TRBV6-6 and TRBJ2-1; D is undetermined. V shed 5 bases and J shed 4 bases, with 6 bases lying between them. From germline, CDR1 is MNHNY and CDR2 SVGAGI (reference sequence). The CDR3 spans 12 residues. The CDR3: CASSTIYNEQFF. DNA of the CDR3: TGTGCCAGCAGTACTATATACAATGAGCAGTTCTTC.

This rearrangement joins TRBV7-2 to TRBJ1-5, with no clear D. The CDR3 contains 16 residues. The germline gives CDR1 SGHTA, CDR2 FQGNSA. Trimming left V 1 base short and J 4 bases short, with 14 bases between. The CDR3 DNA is TGTGCCAGCAGCTTAGTCGCGGTTGGAGGGAATCAGCCCCAGCATTTT. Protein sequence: CASSLVAVGGNQPQHF.

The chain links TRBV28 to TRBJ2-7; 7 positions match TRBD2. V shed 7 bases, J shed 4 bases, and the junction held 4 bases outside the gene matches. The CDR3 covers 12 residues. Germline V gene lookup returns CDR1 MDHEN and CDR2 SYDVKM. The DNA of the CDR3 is TGTGCCAGCAAATCGCGGGGGTACGAGCAGTACTTC. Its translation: CASKSRGYEQYF. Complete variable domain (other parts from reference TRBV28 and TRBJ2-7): DVKVTQSSRYLVKRTGEKVFLECVQDMDHENMFWYRQDPGLGLRLIYFSYDVKMKEKGDIPEGYSVSREKKERFSLILESASTNQTSMYLCASKSRGYEQYFGPGTRLTVT.